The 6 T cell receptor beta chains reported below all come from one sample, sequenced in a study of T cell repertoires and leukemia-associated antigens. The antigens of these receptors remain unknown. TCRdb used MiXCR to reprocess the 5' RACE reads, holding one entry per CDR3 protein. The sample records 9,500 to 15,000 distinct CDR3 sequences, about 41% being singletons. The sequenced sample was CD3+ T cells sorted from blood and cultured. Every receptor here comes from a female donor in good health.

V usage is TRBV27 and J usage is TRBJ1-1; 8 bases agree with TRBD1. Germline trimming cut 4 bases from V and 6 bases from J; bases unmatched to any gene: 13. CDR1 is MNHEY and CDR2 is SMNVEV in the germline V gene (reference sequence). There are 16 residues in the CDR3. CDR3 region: CASSSRYGQGGPEAFF. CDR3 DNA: TGTGCCAGCAGTTCACGCTACGGACAGGGTGGGCCTGAAGCTTTCTTT.

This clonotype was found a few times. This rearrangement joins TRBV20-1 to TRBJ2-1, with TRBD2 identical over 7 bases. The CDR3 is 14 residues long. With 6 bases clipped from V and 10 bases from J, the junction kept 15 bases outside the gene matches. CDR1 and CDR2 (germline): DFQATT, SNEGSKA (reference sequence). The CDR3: CSAIGLAENMEQFF. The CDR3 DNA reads TGCAGTGCCATAGGGCTAGCGGAAAATATGGAGCAGTTCTTC.

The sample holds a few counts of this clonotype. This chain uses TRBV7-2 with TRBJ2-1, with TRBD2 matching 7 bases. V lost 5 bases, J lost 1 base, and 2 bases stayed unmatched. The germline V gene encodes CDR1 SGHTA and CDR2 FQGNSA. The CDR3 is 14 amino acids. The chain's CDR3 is CASSPGGSYNEQFF. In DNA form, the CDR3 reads TGTGCCAGCAGCCCCGGGGGGTCCTACAATGAGCAGTTCTTC.

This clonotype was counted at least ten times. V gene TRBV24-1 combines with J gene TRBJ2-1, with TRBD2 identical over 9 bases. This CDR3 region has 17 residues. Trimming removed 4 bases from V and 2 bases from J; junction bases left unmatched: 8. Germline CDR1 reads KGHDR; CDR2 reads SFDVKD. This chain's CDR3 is CATSDPTSGYAYNEQFF. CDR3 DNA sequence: TGTGCCACCAGTGACCCAACTAGCGGGTACGCCTACAATGAGCAGTTCTTC.

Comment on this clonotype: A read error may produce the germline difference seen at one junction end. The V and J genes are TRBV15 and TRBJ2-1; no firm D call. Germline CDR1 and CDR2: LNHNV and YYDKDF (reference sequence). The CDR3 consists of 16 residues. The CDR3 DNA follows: TGTACCACCAGCAGAGATTATAGTTCCTCTCACAATGAGCGGTTCTTC. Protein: CTTSRDYSSSHNERFF.

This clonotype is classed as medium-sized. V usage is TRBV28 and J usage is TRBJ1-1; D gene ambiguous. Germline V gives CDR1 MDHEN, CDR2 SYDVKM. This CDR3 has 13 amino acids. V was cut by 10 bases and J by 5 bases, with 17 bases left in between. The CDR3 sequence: CATNVNQRTEAFF. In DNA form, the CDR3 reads TGTGCCACCAATGTAAACCAGAGAACTGAAGCTTTCTTT.